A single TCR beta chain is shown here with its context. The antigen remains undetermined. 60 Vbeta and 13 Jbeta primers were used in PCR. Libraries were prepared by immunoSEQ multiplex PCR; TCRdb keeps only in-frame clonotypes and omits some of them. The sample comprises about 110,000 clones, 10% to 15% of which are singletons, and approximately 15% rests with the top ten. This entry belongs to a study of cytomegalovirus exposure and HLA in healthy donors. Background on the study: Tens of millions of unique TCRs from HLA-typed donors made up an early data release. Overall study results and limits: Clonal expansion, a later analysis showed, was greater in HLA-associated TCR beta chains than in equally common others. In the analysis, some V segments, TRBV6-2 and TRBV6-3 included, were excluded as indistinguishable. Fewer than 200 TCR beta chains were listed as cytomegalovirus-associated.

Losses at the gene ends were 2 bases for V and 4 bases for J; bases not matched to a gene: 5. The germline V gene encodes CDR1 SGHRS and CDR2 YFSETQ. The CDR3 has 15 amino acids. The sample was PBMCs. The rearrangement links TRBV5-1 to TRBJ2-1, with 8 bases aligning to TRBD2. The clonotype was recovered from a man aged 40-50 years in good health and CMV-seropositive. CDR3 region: CASSFSGSGYNEQFF. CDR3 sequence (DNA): TGCGCCAGCAGCTTCAGCGGGAGTGGGTACAATGAGCAGTTCTTC.